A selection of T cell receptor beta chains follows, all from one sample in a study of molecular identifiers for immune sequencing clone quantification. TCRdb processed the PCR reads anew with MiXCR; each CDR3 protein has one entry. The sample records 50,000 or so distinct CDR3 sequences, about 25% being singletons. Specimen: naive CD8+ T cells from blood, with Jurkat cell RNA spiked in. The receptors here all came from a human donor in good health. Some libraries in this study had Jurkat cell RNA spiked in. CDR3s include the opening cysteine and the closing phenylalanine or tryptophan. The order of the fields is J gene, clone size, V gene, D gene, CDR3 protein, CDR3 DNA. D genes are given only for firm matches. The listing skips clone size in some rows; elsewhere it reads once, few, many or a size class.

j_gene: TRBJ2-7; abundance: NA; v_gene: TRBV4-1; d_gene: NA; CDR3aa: CASSQESNTAYEQYF; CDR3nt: TGCGCCAGCAGCCAAGAATCTAACACCGCCTACGAGCAGTACTTC
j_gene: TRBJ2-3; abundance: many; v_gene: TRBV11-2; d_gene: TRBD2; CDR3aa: CASSTGGTLPFTDTQYF; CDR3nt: TGTGCCAGCAGCACGGGGGGGACTCTTCCCTTCACAGATACGCAGTATTTT
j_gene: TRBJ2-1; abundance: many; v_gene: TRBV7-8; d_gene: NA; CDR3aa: CASSFSPRGGLHNEQFF; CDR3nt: TGTGCCAGCAGCTTCTCCCCAAGGGGGGGCCTCCACAATGAGCAGTTCTTC
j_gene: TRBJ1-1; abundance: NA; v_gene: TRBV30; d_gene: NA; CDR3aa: CAWSQGGNTEAFF; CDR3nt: TGTGCCTGGAGTCAAGGAGGGAACACTGAAGCTTTCTTT
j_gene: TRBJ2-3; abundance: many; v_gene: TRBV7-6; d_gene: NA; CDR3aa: CASSSEGPQDTQYF; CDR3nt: TGTGCCAGCAGCTCCGAAGGCCCGCAAGATACGCAGTATTTT
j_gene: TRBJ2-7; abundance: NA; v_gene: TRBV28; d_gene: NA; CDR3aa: CASSSSPALPSYEQYF; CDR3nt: TGTGCCAGCAGTTCATCTCCGGCACTCCCCTCCTACGAGCAGTACTTC
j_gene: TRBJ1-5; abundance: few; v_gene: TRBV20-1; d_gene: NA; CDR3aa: CSARPGTSSNQPQHF; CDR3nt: TGCAGTGCTAGACCCGGGACAAGTAGCAATCAGCCCCAGCATTTT
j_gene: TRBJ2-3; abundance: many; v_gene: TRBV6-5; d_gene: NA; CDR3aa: CASSYSKGSGADTQYF; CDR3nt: TGTGCCAGCAGTTACTCGAAGGGTTCGGGTGCAGATACGCAGTATTTT
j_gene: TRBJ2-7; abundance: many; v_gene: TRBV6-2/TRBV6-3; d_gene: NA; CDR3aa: CASSYWSGGSSVEQYF; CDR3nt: TGTGCCAGCAGTTACTGGAGTGGAGGGTCCTCGGTAGAGCAGTACTTC
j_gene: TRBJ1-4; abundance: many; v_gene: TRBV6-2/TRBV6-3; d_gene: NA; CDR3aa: CASSGLTEKLFF; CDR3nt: TGTGCCAGCAGTGGATTGACGGAAAAACTGTTTTTT
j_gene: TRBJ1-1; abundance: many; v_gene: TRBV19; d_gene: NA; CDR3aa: CASSWGGNTEAFF; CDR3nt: TGTGCCAGTAGTTGGGGGGGGAACACTGAAGCTTTCTTT
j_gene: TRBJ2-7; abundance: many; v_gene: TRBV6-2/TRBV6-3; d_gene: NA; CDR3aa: CASSYIYEQYF; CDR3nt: TGTGCCAGCAGTTATATCTACGAGCAGTACTTC
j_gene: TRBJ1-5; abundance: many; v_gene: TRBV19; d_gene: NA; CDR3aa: CASNPFQGGQPQHF; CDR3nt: TGTGCCAGTAACCCTTTCCAGGGAGGTCAGCCCCAGCATTTT
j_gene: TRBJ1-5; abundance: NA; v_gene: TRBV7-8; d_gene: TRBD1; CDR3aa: CASSLQGASNQPQHF; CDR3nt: TGTGCCAGCAGCTTACAGGGGGCGAGCAATCAGCCCCAGCATTTT
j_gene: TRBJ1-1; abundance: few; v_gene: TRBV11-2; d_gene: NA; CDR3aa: CASSLGGKQNPNTEAFF; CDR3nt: TGTGCCAGCAGCTTAGGAGGGAAGCAAAACCCAAACACTGAAGCTTTCTTT
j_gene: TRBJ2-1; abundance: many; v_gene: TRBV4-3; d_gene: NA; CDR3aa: CASSRVEADEQFF; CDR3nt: TGCGCCAGCAGCCGAGTAGAGGCCGATGAGCAGTTCTTC
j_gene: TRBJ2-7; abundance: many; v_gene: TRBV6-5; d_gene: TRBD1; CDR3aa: CASSYDTGGYEQYF; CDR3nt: TGTGCCAGCAGTTACGATACAGGGGGCTACGAGCAGTACTTC
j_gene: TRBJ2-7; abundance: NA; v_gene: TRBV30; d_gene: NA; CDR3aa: CAWSPGPSPEQYF; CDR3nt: TGTGCCTGGAGTCCTGGACCGAGCCCCGAGCAGTACTTC
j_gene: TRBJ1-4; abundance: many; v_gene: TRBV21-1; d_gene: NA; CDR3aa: CASSNRQGVNEKLFF; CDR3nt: TGTGCCAGCAGCAATCGACAGGGAGTAAATGAAAAACTGTTTTTT
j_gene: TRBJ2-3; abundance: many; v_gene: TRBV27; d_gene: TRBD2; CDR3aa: CASSLWGPTSGGAVGSFSDTQYF; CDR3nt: TGTGCCAGCAGTTTATGGGGCCCCACTAGCGGGGGGGCCGTGGGTTCCTTCTCGGATACGCAGTATTTT
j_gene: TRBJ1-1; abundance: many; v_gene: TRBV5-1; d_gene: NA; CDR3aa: CASRDGALNTEAFF; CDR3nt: TGCGCCAGTCGGGACGGAGCGTTGAACACTGAAGCTTTCTTT
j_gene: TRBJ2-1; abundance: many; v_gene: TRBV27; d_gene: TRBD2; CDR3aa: CASSLGLAGTDEQFF; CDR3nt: TGTGCCAGCAGTTTGGGACTAGCAGGGACAGATGAGCAGTTCTTC
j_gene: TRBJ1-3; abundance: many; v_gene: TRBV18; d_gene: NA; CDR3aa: CASSPWDTGNTIYF; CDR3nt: TGTGCCAGCTCACCATGGGACACTGGAAACACCATATATTTT
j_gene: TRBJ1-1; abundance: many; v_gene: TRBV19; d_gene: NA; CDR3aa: CASSIGPNTEAFF; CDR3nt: TGTGCCAGTAGTATTGGACCGAACACTGAAGCTTTCTTT
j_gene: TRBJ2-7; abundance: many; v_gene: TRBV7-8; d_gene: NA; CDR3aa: CASSLSKGYEQYF; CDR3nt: TGTGCCAGCAGCTTAAGTAAGGGTTACGAGCAGTACTTC